The 14 T cell receptor beta chains reported below all come from one sample, sequenced in a study of immune cell composition in non-small cell lung cancer. Sequenced by immunoSEQ multiplex PCR; TCRdb stores in-frame clones only, minus some. The sample consists of almost 3,000 clones, approximately 78% of them appearing once. The sample consisted of lung tumor tissue. Receptors were obtained from a human donor with non-small cell lung cancer.

V is TRBV28 and J is TRBJ2-2; TRBD2 matches 7 bases. The V gene end was trimmed by 5 bases and the J gene end by 7 bases; junction bases not matched to a gene: 16. Per germline, CDR1 MDHEN and CDR2 SYDVKM. The CDR3 has 17 residues. The CDR3 DNA sequence: TGTGCCAGCAGTCCGTACCCGTCTGCGGGAGCTTTCGGGGAGCTGTTTTTT. Translation: CASSPYPSAGAFGELFF.

The count of this clone is one. The genes are TRBV5-1 and TRBJ2-7; a possible D gene is TRBD1 (7 bases). This CDR3 is 13 amino acids long. From germline, CDR1 is SGHRS and CDR2 YFSETQ. The ends were cut back, 4 bases at V and 3 bases at J, with 11 bases in the middle. For the CDR3, the DNA is TGCGCCAGCAGCGCGGGACAGTACTACGAGCAGTACTTC. This codes for CASSAGQYYEQYF.

The genes are TRBV6-1 and TRBJ2-1; D is unclear. Germline CDR1 and CDR2: MNHNS and SASEGT. With 3 bases removed from V and 0 bases from J, the gap between germline ends came to 9 bases. The CDR3 sequence is 15 residues long. The CDR3 is CASSEKMSSYNEQFF. The CDR3 DNA reads TGTGCCAGCAGTGAGAAAATGAGCTCCTACAATGAGCAGTTCTTC.

This clone was found a few times. This chain joins TRBV10-3 and TRBJ1-1; D unclear. CDR1 ENHRY and CDR2 SYGVKD come from the germline V gene. This CDR3 comprises 12 residues. The germline V and J ends were trimmed by 3 bases and 4 bases, with 6 bases remaining between them. In DNA form, the CDR3 reads TGTGCCATCAGTGAAGAGCTCACTGAAGCTTTCTTT. This translates into CAISEELTEAFF.

V usage is TRBV30 and J usage is TRBJ2-2; a possible D gene is TRBD1 (6 bases). Germline V gene sequence: CDR1 GTSNPN, CDR2 SVGIG (reference sequence). The length of the CDR3 is 15 residues. V was clipped by 4 bases and J by 0 bases, with 12 bases between them. The CDR3 spells CAWKGQETNTGELFF. The CDR3, as DNA: TGTGCCTGGAAGGGACAAGAAACGAACACCGGGGAGCTGTTTTTT.

The J gene is TRBJ2-7, the V gene TRBV2, with D unresolved. This CDR3 contains 16 residues. Germline CDR1 SNHLY, CDR2 FYNNEI. V lost 1 base to trimming and J lost 2 bases, with 15 bases between them. CDR3 in DNA: TGTGCCAGCAGTGAAGAGGCGGATAAAATCACCTACGAGCAGTACTTC. Translation gives CASSEEADKITYEQYF. Full variable domain (outside the CDR3, taken from reference TRBV2 and TRBJ2-7): EPEVTQTPSHQVTQMGQEVILRCVPISNHLYFYWYRQILGQKVEFLVSFYNNEISEKSEIFDDQFSVERPDGSNFTLKIRSTKLEDSAMYFCASSEEADKITYEQYFGPGTRLTVT.

The gene calls are TRBV29-1 and TRBJ1-4; 10 nucleotides align to TRBD1. With V trimmed by 7 bases and J by 8 bases, 4 bases remained unmatched. In germline, CDR1 is SQVTM, CDR2 ANQGSEA. CDR3 length equals 12 residues. CDR3 in DNA: TGCAGCGCCCGGACAGGGGGAGAAAAACTGTTTTTT. This gives the protein CSARTGGEKLFF. Combining the CDR3 with reference TRBV29-1 and TRBJ1-4 gives the whole variable domain SAVISQKPSRDICQRGTSLTIQCQVDSQVTMMFWYRQQPGQSLTLIATANQGSEATYESGFVIDKFPISRPNLTFSTLTVSNMSPEDSSIYLCSARTGGEKLFFGSGTQLSVL.

This clone occurred once. DNA of the CDR3: TGTGCCAGCAGTGAAGCGGCAGAGACCCAGTACTTC. Residues: CASSEAAETQYF. The rearrangement joins TRBV6-1 to TRBJ2-5; no clear D gene. Per the germline V gene, CDR1 is MNHNS and CDR2 is SASEGT. V was cut by 0 bases and J by 4 bases, with 3 bases left in between. The CDR3 is 12 residues long.

This sequence joins TRBV5-6 and TRBJ2-2; the match to TRBD1 covers 7 bases. The CDR3 has 15 residues. Trimming at V came to 4 bases and at J to 3 bases, leaving 6 bases not matched to a gene. Germline loops: CDR1 SGHDT, CDR2 YYEEEE. This CDR3 reads CASSVGQAYTGELFF. The CDR3 coding sequence is TGTGCCAGCAGCGTTGGACAGGCTTACACCGGGGAGCTGTTTTTT.

The chain recombines TRBV19 with TRBJ2-4; tentatively, D is TRBD1 (7 bases). The CDR3 covers 13 residues. CDR1 is LNHDA, CDR2 SQIVND, per germline (reference sequence). Deletions cut 4 bases from V and 7 bases from J, with 11 bases between. CDR3 sequence reads: CASSTTGRNIQYF. The CDR3 DNA follows: TGTGCCAGTAGTACGACAGGGAGGAACATTCAGTACTTC.

V usage is TRBV4-3 and J usage is TRBJ2-7, with TRBD1 matching over 7 bases. Germline V gene lookup returns CDR1 LGHNA and CDR2 YSLEER. The CDR3 is 15 amino acids. Losses at the gene ends were 2 bases for V and 4 bases for J; bases not matched to a gene: 8. The CDR3 DNA reads as TGCGCCAGCAGCCAACAGAGGACAGGATCTTACGAGCAGTACTTC. Amino acids: CASSQQRTGSYEQYF.

V and J are TRBV5-6 and TRBJ2-1, with D maybe TRBD1 (6 bases). CDR3 size: 16 residues. Germline CDR1 is SGHDT and CDR2 is YYEEEE. Between the trimmed V and J ends, which lost 1 base and 8 bases, there was a span of 19 bases. CDR3 bases: TGTGCCAGCAGCTTGCTGAGGGGGTTCGGGGCCGATGAGCAGTTCTTC. Protein: CASSLLRGFGADEQFF.

This chain links TRBV12-5 with TRBJ2-1, with D perhaps TRBD2 (6 bases). V lost 4 bases to trimming and J lost 0 bases, with 7 bases between them. The germline gives CDR1 LGHNT, CDR2 FRNRAP. The CDR3 length is 14 residues. This CDR3 reads CASGSGSSYNEQFF. The DNA for the CDR3 is TGTGCTAGTGGTTCCGGGAGCTCCTACAATGAGCAGTTCTTC.

This clone has a handful of counts. The chain combines TRBV18 with TRBJ1-2; tentatively, D is TRBD1 (5 bases). Germline CDR1 is KGHSH and CDR2 is LQKENI. The length of the CDR3 is 13 residues. With 4 bases removed from V and 6 bases from J, the gap between germline ends came to 12 bases. CDR3 loop: CASSLAGDDGYTF. Written as DNA, the CDR3 is TGTGCCAGCTCACTAGCGGGGGACGATGGCTACACCTTC.